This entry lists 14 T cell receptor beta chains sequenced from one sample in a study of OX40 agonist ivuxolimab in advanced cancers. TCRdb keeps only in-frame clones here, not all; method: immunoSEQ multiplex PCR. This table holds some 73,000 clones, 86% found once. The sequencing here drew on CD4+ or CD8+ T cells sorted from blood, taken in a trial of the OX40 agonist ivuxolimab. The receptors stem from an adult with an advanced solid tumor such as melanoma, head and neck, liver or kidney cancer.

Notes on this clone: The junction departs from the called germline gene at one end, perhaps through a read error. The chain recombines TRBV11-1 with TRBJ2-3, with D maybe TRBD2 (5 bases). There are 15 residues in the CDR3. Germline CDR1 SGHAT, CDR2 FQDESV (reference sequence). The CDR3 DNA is TGTGCCAGCAGCCCAGAGGGCGAGCGCACGGATACGCAGTATTTT. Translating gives CASSPEGERTDTQYF.

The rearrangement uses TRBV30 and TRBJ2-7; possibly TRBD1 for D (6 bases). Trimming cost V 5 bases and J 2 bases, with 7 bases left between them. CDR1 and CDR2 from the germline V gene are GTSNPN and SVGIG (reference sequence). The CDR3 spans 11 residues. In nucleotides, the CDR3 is TGTGCCTGGGGACAGACCTACGAGCAGTACTTC. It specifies CAWGQTYEQYF.

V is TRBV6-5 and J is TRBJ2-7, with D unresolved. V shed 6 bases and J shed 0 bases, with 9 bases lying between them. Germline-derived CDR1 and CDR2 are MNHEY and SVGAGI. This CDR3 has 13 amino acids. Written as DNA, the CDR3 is TGTGCCAGCAGGCACCACAGCTCCTACGAGCAGTACTTC. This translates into CASRHHSSYEQYF.

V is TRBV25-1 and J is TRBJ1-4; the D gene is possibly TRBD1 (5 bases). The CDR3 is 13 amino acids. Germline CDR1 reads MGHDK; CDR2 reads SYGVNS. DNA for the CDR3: TGTGCTAAAGTTGAGGGACCTAATGAAAAACTGTTTTTT. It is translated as CAKVEGPNEKLFF. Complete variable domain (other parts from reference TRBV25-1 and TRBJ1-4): EADIYQTPRYLVIGTGKKITLECSQTMGHDKMYWYQQDPGMELHLIHYSYGVNSTEKGDLSSESTVSRIRTEHFPLTLESARPSHTSQYLCAKVEGPNEKLFFGSGTQLSVL.

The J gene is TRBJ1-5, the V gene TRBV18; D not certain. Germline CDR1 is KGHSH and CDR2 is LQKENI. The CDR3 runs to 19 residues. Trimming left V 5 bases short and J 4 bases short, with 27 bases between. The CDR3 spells CASSALPGAGRGLNQPQHF. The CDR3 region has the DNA TGTGCCAGCTCAGCCCTTCCGGGCGCCGGACGAGGCTTGAATCAGCCCCAGCATTTT.

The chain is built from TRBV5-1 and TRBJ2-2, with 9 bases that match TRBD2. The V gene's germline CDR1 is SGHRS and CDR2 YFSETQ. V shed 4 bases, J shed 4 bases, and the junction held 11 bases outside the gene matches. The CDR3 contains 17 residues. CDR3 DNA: TGCGCCAGCAGCCGAAGCACCGGGACTAGCTTCACCGGGGAGCTGTTTTTT. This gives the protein CASSRSTGTSFTGELFF.

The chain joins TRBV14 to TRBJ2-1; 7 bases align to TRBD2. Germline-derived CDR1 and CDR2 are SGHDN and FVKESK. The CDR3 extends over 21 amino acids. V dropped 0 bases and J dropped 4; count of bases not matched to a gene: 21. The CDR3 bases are TGTGCCAGCAGCCAAGAAGGGGCAGCTAGCGGACCTCTCGCGGGGTACAATGAGCAGTTCTTC. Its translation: CASSQEGAASGPLAGYNEQFF.

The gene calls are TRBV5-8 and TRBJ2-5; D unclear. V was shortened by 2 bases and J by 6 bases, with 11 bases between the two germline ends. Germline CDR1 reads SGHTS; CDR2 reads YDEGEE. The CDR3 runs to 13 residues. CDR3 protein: CASSFGTRKTQYF. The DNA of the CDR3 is TGTGCCAGCAGCTTTGGTACGAGGAAGACCCAGTACTTC.

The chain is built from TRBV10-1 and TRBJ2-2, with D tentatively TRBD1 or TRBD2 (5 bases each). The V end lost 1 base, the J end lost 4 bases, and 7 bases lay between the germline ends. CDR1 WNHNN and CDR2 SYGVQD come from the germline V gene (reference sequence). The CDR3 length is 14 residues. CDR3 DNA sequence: TGCGCCAGCAGTGAGTTGAGGGGCACCGGGGAGCTGTTTTTT. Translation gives CASSELRGTGELFF.

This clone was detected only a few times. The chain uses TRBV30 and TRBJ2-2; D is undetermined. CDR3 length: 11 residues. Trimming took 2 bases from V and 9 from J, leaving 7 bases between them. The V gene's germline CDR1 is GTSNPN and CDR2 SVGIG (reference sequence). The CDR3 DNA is TGTGCCTGGAGTCCTACTAGGGAGCTGTTTTTT. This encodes CAWSPTRELFF.

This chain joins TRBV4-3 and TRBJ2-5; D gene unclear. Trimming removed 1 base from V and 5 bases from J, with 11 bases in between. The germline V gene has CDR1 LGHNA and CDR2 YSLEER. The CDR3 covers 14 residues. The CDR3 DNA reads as TGCGCCAGCAGCCAAGCAATTTTTTTGGAGACCCAGTACTTC. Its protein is CASSQAIFLETQYF.

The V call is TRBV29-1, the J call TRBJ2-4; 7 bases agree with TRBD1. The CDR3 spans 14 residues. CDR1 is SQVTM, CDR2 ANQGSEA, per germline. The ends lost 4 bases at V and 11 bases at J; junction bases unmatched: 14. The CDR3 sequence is CSVVRITGAAVQYF. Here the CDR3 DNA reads TGCAGCGTTGTAAGGATAACAGGGGCAGCGGTTCAGTACTTC.

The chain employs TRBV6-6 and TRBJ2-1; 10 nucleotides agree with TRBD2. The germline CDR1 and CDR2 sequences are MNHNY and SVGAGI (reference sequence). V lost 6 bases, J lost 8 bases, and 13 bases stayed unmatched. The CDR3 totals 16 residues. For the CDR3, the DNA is TGTGCCAGCAGATACGGACTAGCGGAAGAGGGCTATGAGCAGTTCTTC. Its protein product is CASRYGLAEEGYEQFF.

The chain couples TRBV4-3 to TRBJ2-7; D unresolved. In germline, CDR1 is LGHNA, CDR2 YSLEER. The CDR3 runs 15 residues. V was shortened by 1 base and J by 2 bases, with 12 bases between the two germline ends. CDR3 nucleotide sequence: TGCGCCAGCAGCCAAGTCTTGGACCCCCCCTACGAGCAGTACTTC. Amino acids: CASSQVLDPPYEQYF.